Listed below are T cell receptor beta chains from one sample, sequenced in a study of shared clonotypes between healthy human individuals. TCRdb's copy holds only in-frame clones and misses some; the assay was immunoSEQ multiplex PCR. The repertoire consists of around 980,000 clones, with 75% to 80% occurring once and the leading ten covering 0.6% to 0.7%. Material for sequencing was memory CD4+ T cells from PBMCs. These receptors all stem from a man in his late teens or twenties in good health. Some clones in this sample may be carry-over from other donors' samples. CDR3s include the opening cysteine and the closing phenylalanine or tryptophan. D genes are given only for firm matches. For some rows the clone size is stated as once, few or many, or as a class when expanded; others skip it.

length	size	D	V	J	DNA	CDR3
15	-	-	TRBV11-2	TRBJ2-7	TGTGCCAGCAATCCTTTCGGAAAGGGGGCCTACGAGCAGTACTTC	CASNPFGKGAYEQYF
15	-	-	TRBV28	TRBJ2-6	TGTGCCAGCAGTGAAATTCCCTCTGGGGCCAACGTCCTGACTTTC	CASSEIPSGANVLTF
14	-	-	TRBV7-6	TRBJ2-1	TGTGCCAGCAGCTGGGGGCGGCTGAGCGATGAGCAGTTCTTC	CASSWGRLSDEQFF
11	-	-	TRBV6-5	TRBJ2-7	TGTGCCAGCACTCGGAACTACGAGCAGTACTTC	CASTRNYEQYF
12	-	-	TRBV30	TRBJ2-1	TGTGCCTGGGGGGGAACTTACAATGAGCAGTTCTTC	CAWGGTYNEQFF
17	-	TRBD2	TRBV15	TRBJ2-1	TGTGCCACCAGCAGAGACGACCTAGCGGACTCCTACAATGAGCAGTTCTTC	CATSRDDLADSYNEQFF
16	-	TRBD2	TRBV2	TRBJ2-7	TGTGCCAGCAGTGTTGGGACTAGCGGGAGGGGAAACGAGCAGTACTTC	CASSVGTSGRGNEQYF
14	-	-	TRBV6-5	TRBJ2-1	TGTGCCAGCAGTCGACTCCCTGACTACAATGAGCAGTTCTTC	CASSRLPDYNEQFF
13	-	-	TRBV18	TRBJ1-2	TGTGCCAGCTCACCACGGCCGGGGGATGGCTACACCTTC	CASSPRPGDGYTF
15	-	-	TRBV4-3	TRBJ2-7	TGCGCCAGCAGCCAAGTGGGGGCCCCTCCCCGCGCGCAGTACTTC	CASSQVGAPPRAQYF
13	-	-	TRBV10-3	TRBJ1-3	TGTGCCACCGCAACAGGGCCTGGAAACACCATATATTTT	CATATGPGNTIYF
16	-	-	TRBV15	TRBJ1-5	TGTGCCACCAGCAGTCCCCCCGCCCTCGGCAATCAGCCCCAGCATTTT	CATSSPPALGNQPQHF
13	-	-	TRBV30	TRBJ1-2	TGTGCCTGGAGACAGGCAGCTAACTATGGCTACACCTTC	CAWRQAANYGYTF
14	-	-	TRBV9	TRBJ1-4	TGTGCCAGCAGCGTAGGACGCAATGGGGAAAAACTGTTTTTT	CASSVGRNGEKLFF
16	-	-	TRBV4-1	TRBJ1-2	TGCGCCAGCAGGGACCCCAGAGCGATCCCTCTCAAGGGCTACACCTTC	CASRDPRAIPLKGYTF
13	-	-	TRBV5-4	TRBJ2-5	TGTGCCAGCAGCCATACTGACGGGGAGACCCAGTACTTC	CASSHTDGETQYF
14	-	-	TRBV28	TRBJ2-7	TGTGCCAGCAGTTCATACTACCTCTCCTACGAGCAGTACTTC	CASSSYYLSYEQYF
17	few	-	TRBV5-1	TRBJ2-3	TGCGCCAGCAGCTTGGGGGGAAGCAGGGTTGGCGCAGATACGCAGTATTTT	CASSLGGSRVGADTQYF
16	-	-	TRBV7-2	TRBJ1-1	TGTGCCAGCAGCTTAGGGTCGGGGGGGCAGAACACTGAAGCTTTCTTT	CASSLGSGGQNTEAFF
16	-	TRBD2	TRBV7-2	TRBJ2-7	TGTGCCAGCAGCATAAAGCGGACTAGCGGGAGCTACGAGCAGTACTTC	CASSIKRTSGSYEQYF
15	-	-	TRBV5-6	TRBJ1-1	TGTGCCAGCAGCTCGCCGAGGGACGGGCACACTGAAGCTTTCTTT	CASSSPRDGHTEAFF
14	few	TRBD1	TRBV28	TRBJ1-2	TGTGCCAGCTGCGGGACAGGGGTATACTATGGCTACACCTTC	CASCGTGVYYGYTF
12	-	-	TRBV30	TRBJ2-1	TGTGCCTGGAGGATTTCCTACAATGAGCAGTTCTTC	CAWRISYNEQFF
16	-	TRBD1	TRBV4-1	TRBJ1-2	TGCGCCAGCAGCCAGACACAGGGGTTCCAAGGCTATGGCTACACCTTC	CASSQTQGFQGYGYTF
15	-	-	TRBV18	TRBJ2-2	TGTGCCAGCTCACTGTTGGGGGCCCGCACCGGGGAGCTGTTTTTT	CASSLLGARTGELFF
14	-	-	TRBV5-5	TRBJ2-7	TGTGCCAGCAGCTTGCGGGAGAGCTCCTACGAGCAGTACTTC	CASSLRESSYEQYF
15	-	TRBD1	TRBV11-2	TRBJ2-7	TGTGCCAGCAGCTTAGAGGACAGGGAAGTCTACGAGCAGTACTTC	CASSLEDREVYEQYF
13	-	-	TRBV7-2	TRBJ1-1	TGTGCCAGCAGCATTACACCGAACACTGAAGCTTTCTTT	CASSITPNTEAFF
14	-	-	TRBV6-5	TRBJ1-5	TGTGCCAGCAGTTACACAGGGCTGTATCAGCCCCAGCATTTT	CASSYTGLYQPQHF
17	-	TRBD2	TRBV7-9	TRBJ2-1	TGTGCCAGCAGCTTAGCAATCGTGGGAGGGGCCTACAATGAGCAGTTCTTC	CASSLAIVGGAYNEQFF
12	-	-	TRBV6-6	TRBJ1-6	TGTGCCAGCGGAACGGCGGATTCACCCCTCCACTTT	CASGTADSPLHF
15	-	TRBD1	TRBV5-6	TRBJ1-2	TGTGCCAGCAGCTACGGGGTCGACAGGGGTGGTGGCTACACCTTC	CASSYGVDRGGGYTF
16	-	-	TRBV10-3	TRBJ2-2	TGTGCCATCAGTGGGGGTCGAGTCAACGCAGCCGGGGAGCTGTTTTTT	CAISGGRVNAAGELFF
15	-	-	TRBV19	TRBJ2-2	TGTGCCAGTAGGGGTGCCTCCACTAACACCGGGGAGCTGTTTTTT	CASRGASTNTGELFF
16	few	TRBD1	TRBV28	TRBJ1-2	TGTGCCAGCAGTTTACCCGGCAGACAGGGACTCTATGGCTACACCTTC	CASSLPGRQGLYGYTF
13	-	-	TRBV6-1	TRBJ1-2	TGTGCCAGCAGTGAAGTAGTCCGGTCGGGCTACACCTTC	CASSEVVRSGYTF
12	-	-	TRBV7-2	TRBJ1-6	TGTGCCAGCAGCGGACCCGAGGGGCCCCTCCACTTT	CASSGPEGPLHF
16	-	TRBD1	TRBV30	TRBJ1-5	TGTGCCTGGAGTGTACGAGGCAGGGGGATGTTTCAGCCCCAGCATTTT	CAWSVRGRGMFQPQHF
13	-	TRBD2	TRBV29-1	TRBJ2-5	TGCAGCGTGGGACTAGTAGTCGTCGAGACCCAGTACTTC	CSVGLVVVETQYF
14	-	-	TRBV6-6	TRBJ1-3	TGTGCCAGCAGTTACGGGACAACTGGAAACACCATATATTTT	CASSYGTTGNTIYF
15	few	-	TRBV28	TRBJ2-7	TGTGCCAGCAGTCCCATGGCGGGTCAGACCTACGAGCAGTACTTC	CASSPMAGQTYEQYF
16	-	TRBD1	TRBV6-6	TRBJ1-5	TGTGCCAGCAGTTACCGTGGGACAGGGGGGGGTCAGCCCCAGCATTTT	CASSYRGTGGGQPQHF
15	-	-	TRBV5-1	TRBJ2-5	TGCGCCAGCAGCTTGGCCAATCCGGACCGGGAGACCCAGTACTTC	CASSLANPDRETQYF
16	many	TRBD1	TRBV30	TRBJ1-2	TGTGCCTGGAGTGAGGGGACAGGACTAGCTAACTATGGCTACACCTTC	CAWSEGTGLANYGYTF
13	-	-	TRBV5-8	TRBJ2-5	TGTGCCAGCAGATTGGCGGGGCAAGAGACCCAGTACTTC	CASRLAGQETQYF
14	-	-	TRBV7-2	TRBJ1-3	TGTGCCAGCAACCCGAGGGGGTCTGGAAACACCATATATTTT	CASNPRGSGNTIYF
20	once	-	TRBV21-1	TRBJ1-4	TGTGCCAGCAGCAGAATCCCCAGGGGACGCAGGGTATTAACTAATGAAAAACTGTTTTTT	CASSRIPRGRRVLTNEKLFF
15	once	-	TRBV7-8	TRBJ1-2	TGTGCCAGCAGTTCTAATCAGTTCAGGGGTAGCGGCTACACCTTC	CASSSNQFRGSGYTF
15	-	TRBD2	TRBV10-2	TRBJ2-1	TGCGCCAGGCAGCCCGGGACTAGCGGCTACAATGAGCAGTTCTTC	CARQPGTSGYNEQFF
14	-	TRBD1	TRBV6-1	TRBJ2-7	TGTGCCAGCAGTGAAAGGGGGCTTTCCTACGAGCAGTACTTC	CASSERGLSYEQYF
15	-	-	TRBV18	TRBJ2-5	TGTGCCAGCTCACCACTTTCCACGGGGCAGTCGTCCCAGTACTTC	CASSPLSTGQSSQYF
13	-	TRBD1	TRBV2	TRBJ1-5	TGTGCCAGCAGGCAGGGGGGCAATCAGCCCCAGCATTTT	CASRQGGNQPQHF
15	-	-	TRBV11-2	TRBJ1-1	TGTGCCAGCAGCTTTGGTCAGACTATGAACACTGAAGCTTTCTTT	CASSFGQTMNTEAFF
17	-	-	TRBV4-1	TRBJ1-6	TGCGCCAGCAGCCAGAGGGGCCCTAAGGGAAGGAATTCACCCCTCCACTTT	CASSQRGPKGRNSPLHF
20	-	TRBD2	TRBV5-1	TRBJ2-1	TGCGCCAGCAGCAGTTCGGCGGGACAGGGAGCGGGACTAGCGGGTCCCAAGCAGTTCTTC	CASSSSAGQGAGLAGPKQFF
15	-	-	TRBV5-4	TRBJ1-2	TGTGCCAGCAGCTTGTCGGAGGGGCGGTTCTATGGCTACACCTTC	CASSLSEGRFYGYTF
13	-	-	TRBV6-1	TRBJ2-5	TGTGCCAGCAGTGAGCCGGGAGAAGAGACCCAGTACTTC	CASSEPGEETQYF
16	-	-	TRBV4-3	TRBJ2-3	TGCGCCAGCAGCCTTGCCGGGACACCAAGCACAGATACGCAGTATTTT	CASSLAGTPSTDTQYF
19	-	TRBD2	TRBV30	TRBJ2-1	TGTGCCTGGGGACCGGGACTAGCGGGTTTCCGTATAAGCGACAATGAGCAGTTCTTC	CAWGPGLAGFRISDNEQFF
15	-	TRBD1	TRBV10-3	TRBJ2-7	TGTGCCATCAGTGAAAGGACAGGGGAGGTGGGCGAGCAGTACTTC	CAISERTGEVGEQYF